Below are 3 T cell receptor beta chains sequenced from a single sample in a study of metastatic and nonmetastatic thyroid tumors. TCRdb re-processed the PCR reads through MiXCR. The sample consists of about 92,000 clones, about 15% of them appearing once. Nobody among the patients had been given any treatment before thyroid surgery. The material sequenced was blood. The receptors here all came from a female donor with papillary thyroid cancer or a benign thyroid nodule (not recorded which). Some clones in this sample may be carry-over from other donors' samples.

This clone was counted ten times or more. The chain recombines TRBV28 with TRBJ2-7, with TRBD1 identical over 7 bases. CDR3 length: 19 amino acids. The V segment lost 3 bases and the J segment 2 bases; nucleotides outside the gene matches: 19. The germline V gene encodes CDR1 MDHEN and CDR2 SYDVKM. DNA for the CDR3: TGTGCCAGCAGTTTTCCCTTATCATTTGGACAGGATGAGACCTACGAGCAGTACTTC. It is translated as CASSFPLSFGQDETYEQYF.

To note about this clone: A read error may produce the germline difference seen at one junction end. The genes are TRBV25-1 and TRBJ2-6; 7 bases fit TRBD1. This CDR3 region has 18 residues. Germline lookup yields CDR1 MGHDK and CDR2 SYGVNS. The CDR3 loop is CASRASKGAYSGANVPTF. CDR3 nucleotides: TGTGCAAGCAGGGCCTCGAAGGGGGCATACTCTGGGGCCAACGTCCCGACTTTC. The whole variable domain, remainder taken from reference TRBV25-1 and TRBJ2-6, is EADIYQTPRYLVIGTGKKITLECSQTMGHDKMYWYQQDPGMELHLIHYSYGVNSTEKGDLSSESTVSRIRTEHFPLTLESARPSHTSQYLCASRASKGAYSGANVPTFGAGSRLTVL.

Ten or more counts support this clone. The chain joins TRBV19 to TRBJ1-4; D gene unclear. The CDR3 is 16 residues long. Per germline, CDR1 LNHDA and CDR2 SQIVND (reference sequence). Trimming pared 6 bases from V and 4 bases from J, leaving 18 bases between. This CDR3 is CASSSRLVDGNEKLFF. Written as DNA, the CDR3 is TGTGCCAGTAGCTCCCGGCTTGTGGATGGTAATGAAAAACTGTTTTTT.